This T cell receptor (beta chain) was observed in a study of blood T cell repertoires in COVID-19. Study information: PBMCs, B-cell-depleted T cells, or T cells were the source of the cDNA or gDNA that made up the material.

Sequenced by immunoSEQ multiplex PCR; TCRdb stores in-frame clones only, minus some. The table records around 500,000 clones, more than 75% of them present only once. Study members were between about 18 and 100 years old and lived in 24 US regions. Participants had their cohort set by participant-reported clinical history. Recovery meant two consecutive negative NP/OP PCR tests, professional clearance, or resolved symptoms. Per germline, CDR1 SQVTM and CDR2 ANQGSEA. The CDR3 is 13 residues long. Trimming removed 6 bases from V and 6 bases from J; junction bases left unmatched: 4. Sequencing was performed on PBMCs or T cells enriched from blood (not recorded which). The chain combines TRBV29-1 with TRBJ2-3; 12 nucleotides align to TRBD2. This sequence originates from a woman between 40 and 55 years old who had recovered from COVID-19. CDR3 DNA: TGCAGCGTCAGACTAGCGGGAGCGGATACGCAGTATTTT. It is translated as CSVRLAGADTQYF.